The clone carrying this T cell receptor (beta chain) has more than one count but fewer than ten. This record comes from a study of blood T cell repertoires in COVID-19. This CDR3 comprises 14 residues. Trimming removed 3 bases from V and 6 bases from J; junction bases left unmatched: 3. Germline values: CDR1 KGHSH, CDR2 LQKENI. Profiled with immunoSEQ multiplex PCR; TCRdb holds only in-frame clones, not every one. The sample lists fewer than 300,000 clones, just over 90% occurring once. The sample consisted of peripheral blood. The chain links TRBV18 to TRBJ1-5; 9 nucleotides line up with TRBD1. This clonotype originated in a woman in her twenties or thirties with COVID-19, enrolled during active disease. CDR3 DNA sequence: TGTGCCAGCTCACCGACAGGGGGGAGTCAGCCCCAGCATTTT. Residues: CASSPTGGSQPQHF.